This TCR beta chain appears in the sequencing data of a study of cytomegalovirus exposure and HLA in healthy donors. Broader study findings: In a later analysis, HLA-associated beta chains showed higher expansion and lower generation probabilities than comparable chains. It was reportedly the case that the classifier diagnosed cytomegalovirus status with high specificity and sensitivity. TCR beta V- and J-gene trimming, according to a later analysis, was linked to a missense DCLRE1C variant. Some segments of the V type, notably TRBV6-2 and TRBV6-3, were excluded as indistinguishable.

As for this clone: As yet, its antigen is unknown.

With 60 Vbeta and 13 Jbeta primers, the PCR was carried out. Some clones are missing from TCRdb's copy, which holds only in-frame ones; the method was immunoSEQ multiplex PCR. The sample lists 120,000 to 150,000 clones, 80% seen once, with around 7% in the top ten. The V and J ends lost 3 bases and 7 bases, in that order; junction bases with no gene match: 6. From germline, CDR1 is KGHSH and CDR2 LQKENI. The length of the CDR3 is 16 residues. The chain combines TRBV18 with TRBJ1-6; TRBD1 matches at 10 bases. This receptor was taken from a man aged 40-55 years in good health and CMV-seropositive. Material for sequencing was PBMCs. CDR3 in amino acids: CASSPGQGRLNSPLHF. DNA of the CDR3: TGTGCCAGCTCACCGGGACAGGGGAGGTTAAATTCACCCCTCCACTTT.